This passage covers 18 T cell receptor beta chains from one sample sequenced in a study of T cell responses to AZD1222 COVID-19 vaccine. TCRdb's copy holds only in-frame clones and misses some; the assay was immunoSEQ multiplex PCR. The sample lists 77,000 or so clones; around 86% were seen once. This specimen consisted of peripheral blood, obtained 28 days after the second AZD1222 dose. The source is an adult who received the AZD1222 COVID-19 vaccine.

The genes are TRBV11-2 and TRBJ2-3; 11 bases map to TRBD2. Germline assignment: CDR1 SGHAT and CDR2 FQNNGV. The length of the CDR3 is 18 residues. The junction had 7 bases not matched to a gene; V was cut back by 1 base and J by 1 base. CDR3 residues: CASSLGPSLAGGTDTQYF. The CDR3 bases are TGTGCCAGCAGCTTAGGGCCATCACTAGCGGGGGGCACAGATACGCAGTATTTT.

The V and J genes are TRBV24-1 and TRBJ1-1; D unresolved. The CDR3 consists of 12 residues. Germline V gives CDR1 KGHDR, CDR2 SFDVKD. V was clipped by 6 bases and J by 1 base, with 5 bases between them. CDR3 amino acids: CATSSQNTEAFF. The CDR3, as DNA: TGTGCCACCAGTTCACAGAACACTGAAGCTTTCTTT.

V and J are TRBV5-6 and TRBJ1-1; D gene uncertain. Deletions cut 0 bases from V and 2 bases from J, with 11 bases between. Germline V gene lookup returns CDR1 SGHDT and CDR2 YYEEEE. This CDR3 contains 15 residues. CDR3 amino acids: CASSLVTQSNTEAFF. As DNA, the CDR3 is TGTGCCAGCAGCTTGGTAACGCAGTCCAACACTGAAGCTTTCTTT. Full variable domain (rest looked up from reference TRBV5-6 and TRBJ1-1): DAGVTQSPTHLIKTRGQQVTLRCSPKSGHDTVSWYQQALGQGPQFIFQYYEEEERQRGNFPDRFSGHQFPNYSSELNVNALLLGDSALYLCASSLVTQSNTEAFFGQGTRLTVV.

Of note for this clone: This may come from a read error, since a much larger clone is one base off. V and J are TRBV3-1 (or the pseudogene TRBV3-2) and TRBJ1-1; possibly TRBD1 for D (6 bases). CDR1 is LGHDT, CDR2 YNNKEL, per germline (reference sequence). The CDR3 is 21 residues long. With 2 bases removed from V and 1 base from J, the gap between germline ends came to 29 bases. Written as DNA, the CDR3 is TGTGCCAGCAGCCAAAAGCCGAGATCACAGGGTGTGAGGCAGGGGAACACTGAAGCTTTCTTT. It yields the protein CASSQKPRSQGVRQGNTEAFF.

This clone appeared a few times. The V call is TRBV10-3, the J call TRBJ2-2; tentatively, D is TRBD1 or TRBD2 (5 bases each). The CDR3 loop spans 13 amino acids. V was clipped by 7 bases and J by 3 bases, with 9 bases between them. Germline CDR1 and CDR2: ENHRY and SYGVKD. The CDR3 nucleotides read TGTGCCATCAACCGGGACGACACCGGGGAGCTGTTTTTT. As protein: CAINRDDTGELFF.

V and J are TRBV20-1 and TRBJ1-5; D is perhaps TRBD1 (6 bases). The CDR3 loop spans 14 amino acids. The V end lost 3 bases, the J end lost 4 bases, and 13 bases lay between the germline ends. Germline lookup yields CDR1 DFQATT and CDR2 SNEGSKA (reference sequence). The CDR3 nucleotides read TGCAGTGCTAGTGGAGGACAGCGAAATCAGCCCCAGCATTTT. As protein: CSASGGQRNQPQHF.

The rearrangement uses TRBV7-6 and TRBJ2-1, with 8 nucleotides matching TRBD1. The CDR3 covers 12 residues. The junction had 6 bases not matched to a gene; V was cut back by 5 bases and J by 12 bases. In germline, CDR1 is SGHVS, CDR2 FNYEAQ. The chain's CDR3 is CASSLDRARQFF. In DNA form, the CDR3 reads TGTGCCAGCAGCCTGGACAGGGCCCGGCAGTTCTTC.

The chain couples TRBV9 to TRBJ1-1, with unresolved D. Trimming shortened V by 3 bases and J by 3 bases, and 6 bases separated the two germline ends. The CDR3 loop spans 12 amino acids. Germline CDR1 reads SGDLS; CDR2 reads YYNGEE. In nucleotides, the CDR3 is TGTGCCAGCAGCGGAGAATACACTGAAGCTTTCTTT. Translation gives CASSGEYTEAFF.

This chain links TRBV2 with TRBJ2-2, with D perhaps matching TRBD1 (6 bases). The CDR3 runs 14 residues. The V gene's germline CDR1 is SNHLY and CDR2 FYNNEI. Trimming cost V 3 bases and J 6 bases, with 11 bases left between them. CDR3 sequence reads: CASSDRGRAGELFF. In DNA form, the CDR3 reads TGTGCCAGCAGTGACAGGGGAAGAGCCGGGGAGCTGTTTTTT.

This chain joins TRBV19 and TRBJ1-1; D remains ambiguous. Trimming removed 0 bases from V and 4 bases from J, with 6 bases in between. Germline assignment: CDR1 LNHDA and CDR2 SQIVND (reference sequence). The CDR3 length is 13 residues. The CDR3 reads CASSIEEGTEAFF. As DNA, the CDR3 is TGTGCCAGTAGTATAGAGGAGGGCACTGAAGCTTTCTTT. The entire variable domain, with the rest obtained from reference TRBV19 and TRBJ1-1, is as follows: DGGITQSPKYLFRKEGQNVTLSCEQNLNHDAMYWYRQDPGQGLRLIYYSQIVNDFQKGDIAEGYSVSREKKESFPLTVTSAQKNPTAFYLCASSIEEGTEAFFGQGTRLTVV.

The CDR3 DNA sequence: TGTGCCAGCATCCAAACCCGGGGCAGGGGGCGATATGGCTACACCTTC. This translates into CASIQTRGRGRYGYTF. The rearrangement uses TRBV28 and TRBJ1-2, with 8 positions matching TRBD1. This CDR3 has 16 residues. J gave up 5 bases and V 7 bases, and 15 bases lay outside the gene matches. From germline, CDR1 is MDHEN and CDR2 SYDVKM.

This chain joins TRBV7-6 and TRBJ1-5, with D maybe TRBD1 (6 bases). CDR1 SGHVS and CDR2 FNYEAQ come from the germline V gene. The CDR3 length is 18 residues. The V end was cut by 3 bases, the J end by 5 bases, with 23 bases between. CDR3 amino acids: CASSFGLLRGKGDQPQHF. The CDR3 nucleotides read TGTGCCAGCAGCTTTGGCCTCCTCAGGGGTAAAGGGGATCAGCCCCAGCATTTT.

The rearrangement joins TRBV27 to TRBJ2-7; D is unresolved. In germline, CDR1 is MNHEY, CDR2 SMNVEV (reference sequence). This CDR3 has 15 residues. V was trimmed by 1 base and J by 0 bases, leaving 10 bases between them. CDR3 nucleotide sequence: TGTGCCAGCAGTTTATTGTTGGGAAGCTCCTACGAGCAGTACTTC. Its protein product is CASSLLLGSSYEQYF.

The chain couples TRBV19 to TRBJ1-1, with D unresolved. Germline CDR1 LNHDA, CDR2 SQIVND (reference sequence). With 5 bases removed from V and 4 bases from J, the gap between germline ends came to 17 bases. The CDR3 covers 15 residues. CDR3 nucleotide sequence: TGTGCCAGTAGTTCTCAGCCCAGTGGAACCACTGAAGCTTTCTTT. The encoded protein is CASSSQPSGTTEAFF. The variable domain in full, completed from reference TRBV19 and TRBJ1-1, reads DGGITQSPKYLFRKEGQNVTLSCEQNLNHDAMYWYRQDPGQGLRLIYYSQIVNDFQKGDIAEGYSVSREKKESFPLTVTSAQKNPTAFYLCASSSQPSGTTEAFFGQGTRLTVV.

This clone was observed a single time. The CDR3 loop is CASRGQASSPLHF. The CDR3, as DNA: TGTGCCAGCAGGGGACAGGCAAGTTCACCCCTCCACTTT. This rearrangement joins TRBV2 to TRBJ1-6; 8 nucleotides match TRBD1. The V gene's germline CDR1 is SNHLY and CDR2 FYNNEI. Trimming took 6 bases from V and 9 from J; bases not matched to a gene: 4. CDR3 length: 13 residues. Full variable domain (outside the CDR3, taken from reference TRBV2 and TRBJ1-6): EPEVTQTPSHQVTQMGQEVILRCVPISNHLYFYWYRQILGQKVEFLVSFYNNEISEKSEIFDDQFSVERPDGSNFTLKIRSTKLEDSAMYFCASRGQASSPLHFGNGTRLTVT.

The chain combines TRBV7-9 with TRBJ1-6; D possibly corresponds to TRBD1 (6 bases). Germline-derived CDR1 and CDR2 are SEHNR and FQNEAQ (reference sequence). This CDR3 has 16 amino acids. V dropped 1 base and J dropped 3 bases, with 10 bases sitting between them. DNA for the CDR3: TGTGCCAGCAGCTTAGGGGGGGGCATCTATAATTCACCCCTCCACTTT. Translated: CASSLGGGIYNSPLHF.

DNA for the CDR3: TGCGCCAGCAGCCAAGGAGGGAACTTCTATGGCTACACCTTC. It yields the protein CASSQGGNFYGYTF. The V call is TRBV4-1, the J call TRBJ1-2; D uncertain. Germline CDR1 reads MGHRA; CDR2 reads YSYEKL. Deletions cut 1 base from V and 4 bases from J, with 10 bases between. CDR3 length: 14 amino acids.

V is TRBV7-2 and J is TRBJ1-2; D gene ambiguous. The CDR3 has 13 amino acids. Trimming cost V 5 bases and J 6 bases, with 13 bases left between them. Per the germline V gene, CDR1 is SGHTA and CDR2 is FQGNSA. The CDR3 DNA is TGTGCCAGCAGCCTTGTGAGTTTTGATGGCTACACCTTC. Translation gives CASSLVSFDGYTF.